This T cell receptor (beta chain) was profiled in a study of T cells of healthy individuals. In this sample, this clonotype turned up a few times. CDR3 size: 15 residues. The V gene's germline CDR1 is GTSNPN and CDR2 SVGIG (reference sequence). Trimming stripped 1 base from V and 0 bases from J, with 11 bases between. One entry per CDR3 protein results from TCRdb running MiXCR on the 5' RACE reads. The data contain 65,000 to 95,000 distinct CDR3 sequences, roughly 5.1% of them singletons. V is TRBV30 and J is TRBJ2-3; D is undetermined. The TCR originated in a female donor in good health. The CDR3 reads CAWSDRAGSTDTQYF. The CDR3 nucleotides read TGTGCCTGGAGTGATAGGGCTGGGAGCACAGATACGCAGTATTTT.